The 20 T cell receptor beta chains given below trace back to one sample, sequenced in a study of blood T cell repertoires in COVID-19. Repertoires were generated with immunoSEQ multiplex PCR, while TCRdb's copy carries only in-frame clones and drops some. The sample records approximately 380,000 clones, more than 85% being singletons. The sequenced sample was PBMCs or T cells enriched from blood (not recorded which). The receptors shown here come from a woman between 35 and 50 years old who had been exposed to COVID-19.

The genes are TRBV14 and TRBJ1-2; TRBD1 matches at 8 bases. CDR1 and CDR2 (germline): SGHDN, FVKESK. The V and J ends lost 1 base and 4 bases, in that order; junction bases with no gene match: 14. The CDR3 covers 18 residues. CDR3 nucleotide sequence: TGTGCCAGCAGCCAAGGCGGCCAAGGACAGGGTGCCCTCTATGGCTACACCTTC. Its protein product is CASSQGGQGQGALYGYTF. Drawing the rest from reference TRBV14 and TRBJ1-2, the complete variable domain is EAGVTQFPSHSVIEKGQTVTLRCDPISGHDNLYWYRRVMGKEIKFLLHFVKESKQDESGMPNNRFLAERTGGTYSTLKVQPAELEDSGVYFCASSQGGQGQGALYGYTFGSGTRLTVV.

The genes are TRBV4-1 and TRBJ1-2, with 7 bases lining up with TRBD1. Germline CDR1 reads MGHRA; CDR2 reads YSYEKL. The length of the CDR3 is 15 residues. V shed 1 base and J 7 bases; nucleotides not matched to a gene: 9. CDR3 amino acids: CASSQATDRAGGYTF. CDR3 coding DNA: TGCGCCAGCAGCCAAGCTACCGACAGGGCGGGTGGCTACACCTTC.

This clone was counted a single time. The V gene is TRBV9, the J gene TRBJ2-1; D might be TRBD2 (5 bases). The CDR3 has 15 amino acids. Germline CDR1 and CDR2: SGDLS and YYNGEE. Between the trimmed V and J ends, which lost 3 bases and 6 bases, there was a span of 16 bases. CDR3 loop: CASSAYSGSPNEQFF. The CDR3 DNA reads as TGTGCCAGCAGCGCCTACAGCGGCTCGCCCAATGAGCAGTTCTTC.

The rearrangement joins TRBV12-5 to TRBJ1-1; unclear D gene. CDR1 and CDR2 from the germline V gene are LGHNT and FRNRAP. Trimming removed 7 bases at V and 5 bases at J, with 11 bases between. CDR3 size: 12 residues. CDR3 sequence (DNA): TGTGCTAGTGCTTCGGGTTGGACTGAAGCTTTCTTT. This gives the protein CASASGWTEAFF.

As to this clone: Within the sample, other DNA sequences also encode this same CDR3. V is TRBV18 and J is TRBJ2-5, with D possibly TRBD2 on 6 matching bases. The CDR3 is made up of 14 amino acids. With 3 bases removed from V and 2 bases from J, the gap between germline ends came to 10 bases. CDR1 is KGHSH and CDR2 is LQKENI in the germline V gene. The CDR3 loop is CASSPTLAQETQYF. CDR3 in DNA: TGTGCCAGCTCACCTACTCTAGCGCAAGAGACCCAGTACTTC.

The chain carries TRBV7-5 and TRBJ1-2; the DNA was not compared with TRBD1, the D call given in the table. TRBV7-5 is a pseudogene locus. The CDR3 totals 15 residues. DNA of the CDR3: TGTGCCAGAAGCCCCCTCAGGGATCTAAACTATGGCTACACCTTC. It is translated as CARSPLRDLNYGYTF.

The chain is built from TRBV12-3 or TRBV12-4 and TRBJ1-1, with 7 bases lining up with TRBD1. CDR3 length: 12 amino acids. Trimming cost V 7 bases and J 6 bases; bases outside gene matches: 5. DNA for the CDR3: TGTGCCAGCAAGCCAGACAGGGCTGAAGCTTTCTTT. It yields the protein CASKPDRAEAFF.

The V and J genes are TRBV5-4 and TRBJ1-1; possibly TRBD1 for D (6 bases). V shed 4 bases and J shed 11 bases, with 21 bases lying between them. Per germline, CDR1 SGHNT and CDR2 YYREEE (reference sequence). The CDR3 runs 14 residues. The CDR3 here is CASSPSPGGGDAFF. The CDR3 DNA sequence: TGTGCCAGCAGCCCCTCCCCGGGAGGGGGGGATGCTTTCTTT.

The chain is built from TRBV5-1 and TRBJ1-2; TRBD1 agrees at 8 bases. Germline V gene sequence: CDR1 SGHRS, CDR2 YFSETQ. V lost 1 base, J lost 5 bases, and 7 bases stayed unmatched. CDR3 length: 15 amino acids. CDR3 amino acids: CASSLSGTGTYGYTF. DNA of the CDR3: TGCGCCAGCAGCTTGTCCGGGACAGGTACTTATGGCTACACCTTC.

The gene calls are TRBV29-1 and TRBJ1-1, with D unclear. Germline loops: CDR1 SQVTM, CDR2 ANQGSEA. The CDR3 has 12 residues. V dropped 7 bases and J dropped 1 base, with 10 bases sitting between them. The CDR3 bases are TGCAGCGCATTGGGCGAGAACACTGAAGCTTTCTTT. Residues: CSALGENTEAFF. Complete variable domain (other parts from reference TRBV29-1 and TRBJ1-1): SAVISQKPSRDICQRGTSLTIQCQVDSQVTMMFWYRQQPGQSLTLIATANQGSEATYESGFVIDKFPISRPNLTFSTLTVSNMSPEDSSIYLCSALGENTEAFFGQGTRLTVV.

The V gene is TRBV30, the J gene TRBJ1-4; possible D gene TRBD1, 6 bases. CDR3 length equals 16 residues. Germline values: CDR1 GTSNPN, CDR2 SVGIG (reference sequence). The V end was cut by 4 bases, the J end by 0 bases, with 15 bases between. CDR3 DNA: TGTGCCTGGAACACAGGGAGTTCGTCAACTAATGAAAAACTGTTTTTT. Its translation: CAWNTGSSSTNEKLFF.

The CDR3 region is CATSRRTSGITGELFF. Here the CDR3 DNA reads TGTGCCACCAGCCGAAGGACTAGCGGGATCACCGGGGAGCTGTTTTTT. V gene TRBV15 combines with J gene TRBJ2-2, with TRBD2 matching over 12 bases. This CDR3 contains 16 residues. Germline trimming cut 5 bases from V and 4 bases from J; bases unmatched to any gene: 5. CDR1 and CDR2 (germline): LNHNV, YYDKDF (reference sequence).

CDR3 coding DNA: TGTGCCAGCAGCTTAGGAATAAACATGAACACTGAAGCTTTCTTT. Protein sequence: CASSLGINMNTEAFF. The chain joins TRBV7-2 to TRBJ1-1; no clear D gene. The CDR3 length is 15 residues. V was trimmed by 1 base and J by 0 bases, leaving 9 bases between them. Germline V gene data show CDR1 as SGHTA and CDR2 as FQGNSA.

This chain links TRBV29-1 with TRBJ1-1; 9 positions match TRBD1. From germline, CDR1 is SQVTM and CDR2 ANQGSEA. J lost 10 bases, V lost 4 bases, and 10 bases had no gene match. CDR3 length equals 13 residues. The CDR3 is CSVVGRLTGGAFF. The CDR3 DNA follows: TGCAGCGTTGTCGGACGGCTGACAGGGGGAGCTTTCTTT. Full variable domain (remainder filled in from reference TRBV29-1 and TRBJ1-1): SAVISQKPSRDICQRGTSLTIQCQVDSQVTMMFWYRQQPGQSLTLIATANQGSEATYESGFVIDKFPISRPNLTFSTLTVSNMSPEDSSIYLCSVVGRLTGGAFFGQGTRLTVV.

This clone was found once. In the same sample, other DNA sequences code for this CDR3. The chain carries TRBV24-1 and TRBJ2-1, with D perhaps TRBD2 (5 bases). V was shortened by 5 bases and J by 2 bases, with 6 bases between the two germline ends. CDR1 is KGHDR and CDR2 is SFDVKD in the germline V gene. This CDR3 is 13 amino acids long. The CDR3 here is CATSGTPYNEQFF. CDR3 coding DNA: TGTGCCACCAGTGGGACTCCCTACAATGAGCAGTTCTTC.

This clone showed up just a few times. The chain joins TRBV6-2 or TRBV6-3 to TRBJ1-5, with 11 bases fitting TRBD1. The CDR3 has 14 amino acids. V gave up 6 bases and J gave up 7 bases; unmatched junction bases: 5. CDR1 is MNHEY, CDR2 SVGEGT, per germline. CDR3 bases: TGTGCCAGCAGCCGGACAGGGGGCTGGCAGCCCCAGCATTTT. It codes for CASSRTGGWQPQHF.

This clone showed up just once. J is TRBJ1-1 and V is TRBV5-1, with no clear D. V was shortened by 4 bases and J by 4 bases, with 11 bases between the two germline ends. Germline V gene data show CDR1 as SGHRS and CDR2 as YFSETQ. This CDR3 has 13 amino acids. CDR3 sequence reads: CASSRIGATEAFF. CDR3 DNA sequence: TGCGCCAGCAGCCGAATAGGAGCCACTGAAGCTTTCTTT.

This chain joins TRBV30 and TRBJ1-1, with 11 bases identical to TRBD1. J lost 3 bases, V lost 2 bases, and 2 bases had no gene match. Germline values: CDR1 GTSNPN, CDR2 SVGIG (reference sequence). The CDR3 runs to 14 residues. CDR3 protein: CAWSTGQGDTEAFF. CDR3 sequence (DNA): TGTGCCTGGAGTACGGGACAGGGGGACACTGAAGCTTTCTTT.

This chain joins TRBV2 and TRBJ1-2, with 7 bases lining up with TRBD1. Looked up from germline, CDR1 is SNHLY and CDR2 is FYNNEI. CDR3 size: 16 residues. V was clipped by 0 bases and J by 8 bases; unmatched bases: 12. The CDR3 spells CASSEALIGGGRGYTF. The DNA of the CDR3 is TGTGCCAGCAGTGAAGCGCTTATAGGGGGCGGACGAGGCTACACCTTC. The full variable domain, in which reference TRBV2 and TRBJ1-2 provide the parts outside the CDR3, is EPEVTQTPSHQVTQMGQEVILRCVPISNHLYFYWYRQILGQKVEFLVSFYNNEISEKSEIFDDQFSVERPDGSNFTLKIRSTKLEDSAMYFCASSEALIGGGRGYTFGSGTRLTVV.

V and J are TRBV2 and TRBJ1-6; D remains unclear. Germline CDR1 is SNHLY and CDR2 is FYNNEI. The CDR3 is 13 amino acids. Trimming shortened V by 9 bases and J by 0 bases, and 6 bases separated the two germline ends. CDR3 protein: CARTSSYNSPLHF. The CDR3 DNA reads TGTGCCAGGACTAGCTCCTATAATTCACCCCTCCACTTT. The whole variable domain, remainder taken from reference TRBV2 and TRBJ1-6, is EPEVTQTPSHQVTQMGQEVILRCVPISNHLYFYWYRQILGQKVEFLVSFYNNEISEKSEIFDDQFSVERPDGSNFTLKIRSTKLEDSAMYFCARTSSYNSPLHFGNGTRLTVT.